This T cell receptor beta chain was documented in a study of cytomegalovirus exposure and HLA in healthy donors. Study-wide results and caveats: Roughly 170 TCR beta chains were listed as cytomegalovirus-associated. Only CMV serostatus was available as immune exposure information.

PCR employed 60 Vbeta and 13 Jbeta primers. Method: immunoSEQ multiplex PCR; TCRdb's copy keeps in-frame clones and lacks some. The sample includes roughly 150,000 clones, about three quarters of them seen just once. There are 17 residues in the CDR3. Germline V gene sequence: CDR1 MDHEN, CDR2 SYDVKM. V was clipped by 6 bases and J by 4 bases; unmatched bases: 10. Note on this clone: Its antigen is not identified.

The chain couples TRBV28 to TRBJ2-7; 15 bases are a match to TRBD2. The sample consisted of PBMCs. The clonotype was recovered from a man under 40 in good health and CMV-seropositive. Here the CDR3 reads CASSPGLAGGNPYEQYF. DNA of the CDR3: TGTGCCAGCAGCCCGGGACTAGCGGGAGGTAACCCTTACGAGCAGTACTTC. Variable domain in full (rest from reference TRBV28 and TRBJ2-7): DVKVTQSSRYLVKRTGEKVFLECVQDMDHENMFWYRQDPGLGLRLIYFSYDVKMKEKGDIPEGYSVSREKKERFSLILESASTNQTSMYLCASSPGLAGGNPYEQYFGPGTRLTVT.